The 8 T cell receptor beta chains in this list originate from one sample, sequenced in a study of blood T cell repertoires in COVID-19. Libraries were prepared by immunoSEQ multiplex PCR; TCRdb keeps only in-frame clonotypes and omits some of them. The data show around 300,000 clones, 88% seen once. Sequenced sample: PBMCs or T cells enriched from blood (not recorded which). Receptor source: a woman aged 60-75 years in a cohort exposed to, infected with or recovered from COVID-19 (not recorded which).

The genes are TRBV28 and TRBJ1-5; D gene unclear. CDR1 and CDR2 (germline): MDHEN, SYDVKM. The CDR3 length is 12 residues. Trimming shortened V by 5 bases and J by 5 bases, and 7 bases separated the two germline ends. As DNA, the CDR3 is TGTGCCAGCAGTCGACTGGATCAGCCCCAGCATTTT. Amino acids: CASSRLDQPQHF.

V is TRBV23-1 and J is TRBJ2-2; D is undetermined. TRBV23-1 is an ORF, and what it does is uncertain. The germline V and J ends were trimmed by 6 bases and 6 bases, with 11 bases remaining between them. This CDR3 is 13 amino acids long. CDR3 region: CASRRQSAGELFF. In DNA, the CDR3 is TGCGCCAGCAGGAGGCAGTCCGCCGGGGAGCTGTTTTTT.

This chain uses TRBV6-5 with TRBJ2-5; a weak D match, TRBD1 (6 bases). Trimming shortened V by 1 base and J by 2 bases, and 8 bases separated the two germline ends. The CDR3 runs to 14 residues. Germline V lookup: CDR1 MNHEY, CDR2 SVGAGI. DNA of the CDR3: TGTGCCAGCAGTTACTTCCAGGGGCAAGAGACCCAGTACTTC. Protein product: CASSYFQGQETQYF.

This chain links TRBV24-1 with TRBJ2-5; possible D gene TRBD2, 6 bases. The V and J ends lost 3 bases and 3 bases respectively, with 13 bases between them. Germline V gives CDR1 KGHDR, CDR2 SFDVKD. CDR3 length: 15 amino acids. CDR3 sequence (DNA): TGTGCCACCAGTGATATTAGCGGCAACAAAGAGACCCAGTACTTC. Translation: CATSDISGNKETQYF.

V gene TRBV27 combines with J gene TRBJ2-7; possible D gene TRBD1, 6 bases. CDR1 MNHEY and CDR2 SMNVEV come from the germline V gene (reference sequence). The CDR3 runs to 14 residues. Trimming took off 8 bases at V and 0 bases at J, with 14 bases between the two ends. CDR3 protein: CASGTGPYSYEQYF. In DNA form, the CDR3 reads TGTGCCAGCGGTACAGGGCCTTACTCCTACGAGCAGTACTTC.

V usage is TRBV5-6 and J usage is TRBJ2-1; TRBD1 agrees at 10 bases. J was trimmed by 9 bases and V by 4 bases; bases with no gene match: 7. The V gene's germline CDR1 is SGHDT and CDR2 YYEEEE. This CDR3 has 14 residues. Written as DNA, the CDR3 is TGTGCCAGCAGCCCATATTGGACAGGGGGTGAGCAGTTCTTC. Amino acid sequence: CASSPYWTGGEQFF. Based on the CDR3 plus reference TRBV5-6 and TRBJ2-1, the full variable domain is DAGVTQSPTHLIKTRGQQVTLRCSPKSGHDTVSWYQQALGQGPQFIFQYYEEEERQRGNFPDRFSGHQFPNYSSELNVNALLLGDSALYLCASSPYWTGGEQFFGPGTRLTVL.

Notes on this clone: A read error may account for a junction end that differs from germline. The J gene is TRBJ2-7, the V gene TRBV5-1, with 9 positions matching TRBD1. The germline CDR1 and CDR2 sequences are SGHRS and YFSETQ. The length of the CDR3 is 15 residues. This chain's CDR3 is CASRFGGTGNYEQYF. Here the CDR3 DNA reads TGCGCCAGCCGCTTCGGCGGGACAGGGAACTACGAGCAGTACTTC. The whole variable domain, remainder taken from reference TRBV5-1 and TRBJ2-7, is KAGVTQTPRYLIKTRGQQVTLSCSPISGHRSVSWYQQTPGQGLQFLFEYFSETQRNKGNFPGRFSGRQFSNSRSEMNVSTLELGDSALYLCASRFGGTGNYEQYFGPGTRLTVT.

J is TRBJ2-7 and V is TRBV2; TRBD2 agrees at 11 bases. CDR1 and CDR2 from the germline V gene are SNHLY and FYNNEI. V dropped 6 bases and J dropped 7; count of bases not matched to a gene: 11. CDR3 length equals 15 residues. The CDR3 DNA sequence: TGTGCCAGCAGGACTAGCGGGAACATGGCATCGGAGCAGTACTTC. As protein: CASRTSGNMASEQYF.